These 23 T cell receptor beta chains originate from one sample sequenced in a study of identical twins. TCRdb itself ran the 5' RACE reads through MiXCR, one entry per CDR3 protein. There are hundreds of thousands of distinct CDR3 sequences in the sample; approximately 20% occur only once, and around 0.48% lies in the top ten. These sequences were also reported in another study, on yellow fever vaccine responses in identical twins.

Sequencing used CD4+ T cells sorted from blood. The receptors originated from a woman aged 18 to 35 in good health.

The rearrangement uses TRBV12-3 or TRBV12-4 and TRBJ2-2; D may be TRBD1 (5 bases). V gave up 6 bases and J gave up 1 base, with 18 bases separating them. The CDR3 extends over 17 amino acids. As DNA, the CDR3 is TGTGCCAGCAGCTCAACCTCCCCCAGGGAGAACACCGGGGAGCTGTTTTTT. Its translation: CASSSTSPRENTGELFF.

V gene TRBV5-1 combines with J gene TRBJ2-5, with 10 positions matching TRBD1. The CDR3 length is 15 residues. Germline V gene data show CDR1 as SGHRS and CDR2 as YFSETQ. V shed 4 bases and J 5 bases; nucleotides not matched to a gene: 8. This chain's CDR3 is CASSATGTGVETQYF. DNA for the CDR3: TGCGCCAGCAGCGCGACCGGGACAGGGGTTGAGACCCAGTACTTC.

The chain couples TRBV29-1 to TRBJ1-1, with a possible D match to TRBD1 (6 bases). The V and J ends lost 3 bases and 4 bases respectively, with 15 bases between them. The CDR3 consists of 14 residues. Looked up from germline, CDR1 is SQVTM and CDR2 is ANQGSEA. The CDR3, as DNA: TGCAGCGTTGATATATACAGGGAGGGCACTGAAGCTTTCTTT. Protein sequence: CSVDIYREGTEAFF. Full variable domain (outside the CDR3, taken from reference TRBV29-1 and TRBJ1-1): SAVISQKPSRDICQRGTSLTIQCQVDSQVTMMFWYRQQPGQSLTLIATANQGSEATYESGFVIDKFPISRPNLTFSTLTVSNMSPEDSSIYLCSVDIYREGTEAFFGQGTRLTVV.

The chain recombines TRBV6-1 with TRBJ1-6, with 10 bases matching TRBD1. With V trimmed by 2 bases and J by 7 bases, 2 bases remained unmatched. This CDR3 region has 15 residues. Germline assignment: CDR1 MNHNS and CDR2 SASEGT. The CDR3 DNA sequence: TGTGCCAGCAGTGAACAGGGACAGGGGAATTCACCCCTCCACTTT. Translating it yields CASSEQGQGNSPLHF.

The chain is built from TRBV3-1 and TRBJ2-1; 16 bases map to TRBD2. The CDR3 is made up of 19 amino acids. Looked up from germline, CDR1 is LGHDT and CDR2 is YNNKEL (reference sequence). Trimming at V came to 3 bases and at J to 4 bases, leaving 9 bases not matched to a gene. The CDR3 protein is CASSHLPGLAGGPYNEQFF. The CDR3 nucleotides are TGTGCCAGCAGCCATTTGCCGGGACTAGCGGGGGGGCCATACAATGAGCAGTTCTTC.

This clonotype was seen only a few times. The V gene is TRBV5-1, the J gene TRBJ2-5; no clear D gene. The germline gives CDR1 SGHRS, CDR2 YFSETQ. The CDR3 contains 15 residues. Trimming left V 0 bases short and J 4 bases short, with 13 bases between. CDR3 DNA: TGCGCCAGCAGCTTGGGTCGGTCGGGCCTAGAGACCCAGTACTTC. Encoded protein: CASSLGRSGLETQYF.

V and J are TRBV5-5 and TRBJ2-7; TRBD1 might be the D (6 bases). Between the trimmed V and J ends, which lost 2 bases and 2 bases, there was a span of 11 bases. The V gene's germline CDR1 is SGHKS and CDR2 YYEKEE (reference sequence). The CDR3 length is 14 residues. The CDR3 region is CASSLSGTTYEQYV. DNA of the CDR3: TGTGCCAGCAGCTTATCCGGGACAACCTACGAGCAGTACGTC.

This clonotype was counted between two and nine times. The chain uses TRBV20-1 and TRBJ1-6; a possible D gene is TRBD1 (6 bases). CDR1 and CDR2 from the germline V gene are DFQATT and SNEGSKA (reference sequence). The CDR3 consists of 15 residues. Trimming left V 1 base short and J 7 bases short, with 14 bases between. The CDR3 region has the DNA TGCAGTGCTAGAGGAGGGACATTGGGAAATTCACCCCTCCACTTT. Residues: CSARGGTLGNSPLHF.

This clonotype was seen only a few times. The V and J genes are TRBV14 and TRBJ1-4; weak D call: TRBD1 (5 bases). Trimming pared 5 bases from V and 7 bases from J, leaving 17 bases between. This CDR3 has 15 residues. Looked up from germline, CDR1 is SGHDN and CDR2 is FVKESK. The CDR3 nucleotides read TGTGCCAGCAGCATAAGGGACGTTGTCGGTGAAAAACTGTTTTTT. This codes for CASSIRDVVGEKLFF.

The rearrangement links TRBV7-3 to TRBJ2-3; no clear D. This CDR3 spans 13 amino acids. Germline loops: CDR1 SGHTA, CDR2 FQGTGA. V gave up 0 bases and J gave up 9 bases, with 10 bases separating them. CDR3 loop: CASSLTGLGTQYF. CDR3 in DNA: TGTGCCAGCAGCTTAACGGGTCTCGGGACGCAGTATTTT.

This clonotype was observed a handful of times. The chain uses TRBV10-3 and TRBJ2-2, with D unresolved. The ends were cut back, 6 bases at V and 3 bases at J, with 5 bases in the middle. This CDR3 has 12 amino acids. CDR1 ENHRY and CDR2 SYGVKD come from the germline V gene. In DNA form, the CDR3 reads TGTGCCATCAGGGCGTACACCGGGGAGCTGTTTTTT. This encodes CAIRAYTGELFF.

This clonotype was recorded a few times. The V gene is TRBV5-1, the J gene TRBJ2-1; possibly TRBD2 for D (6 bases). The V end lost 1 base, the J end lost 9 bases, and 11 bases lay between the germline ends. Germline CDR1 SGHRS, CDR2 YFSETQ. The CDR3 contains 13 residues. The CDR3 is CASSLFQGGEQFF. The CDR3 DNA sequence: TGCGCCAGCAGCTTGTTCCAGGGAGGTGAGCAGTTCTTC.

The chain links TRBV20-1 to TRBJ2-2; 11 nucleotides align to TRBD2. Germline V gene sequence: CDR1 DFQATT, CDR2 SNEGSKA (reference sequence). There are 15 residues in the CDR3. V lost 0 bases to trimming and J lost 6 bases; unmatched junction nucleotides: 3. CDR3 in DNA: TGCAGTGCTAGAGAGTATAGCGGGGGGGCCGGGGAGCTGTTTTTT. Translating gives CSAREYSGGAGELFF.

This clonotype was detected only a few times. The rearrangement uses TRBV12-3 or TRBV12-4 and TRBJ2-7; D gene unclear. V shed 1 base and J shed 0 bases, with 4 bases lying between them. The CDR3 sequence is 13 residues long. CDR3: CASSLVLSYEQYF. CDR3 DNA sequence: TGTGCCAGCAGTTTAGTGCTCTCCTACGAGCAGTACTTC.

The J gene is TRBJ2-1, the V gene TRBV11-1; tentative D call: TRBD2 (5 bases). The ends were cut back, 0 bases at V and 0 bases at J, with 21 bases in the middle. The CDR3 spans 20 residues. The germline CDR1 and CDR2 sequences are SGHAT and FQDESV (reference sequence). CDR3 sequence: CASSLAPGLPMKSSYNEQFF. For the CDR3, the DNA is TGTGCCAGCAGCTTAGCCCCAGGACTCCCAATGAAGAGCTCCTACAATGAGCAGTTCTTC.

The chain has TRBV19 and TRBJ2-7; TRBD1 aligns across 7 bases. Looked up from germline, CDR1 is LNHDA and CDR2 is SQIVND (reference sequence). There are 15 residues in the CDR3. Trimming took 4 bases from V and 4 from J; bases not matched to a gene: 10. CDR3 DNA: TGTGCCAGTAGTACGAAGACAGGGCCCCAATACGAGCAGTACTTC. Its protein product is CASSTKTGPQYEQYF.

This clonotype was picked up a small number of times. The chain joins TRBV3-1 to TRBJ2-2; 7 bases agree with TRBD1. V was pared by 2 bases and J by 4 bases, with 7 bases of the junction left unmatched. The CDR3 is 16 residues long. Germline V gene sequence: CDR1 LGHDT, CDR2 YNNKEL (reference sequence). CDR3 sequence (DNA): TGTGCCAGCAGCCAACCACGGACAGGAGGCACCGGGGAGCTGTTTTTT. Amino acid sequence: CASSQPRTGGTGELFF.

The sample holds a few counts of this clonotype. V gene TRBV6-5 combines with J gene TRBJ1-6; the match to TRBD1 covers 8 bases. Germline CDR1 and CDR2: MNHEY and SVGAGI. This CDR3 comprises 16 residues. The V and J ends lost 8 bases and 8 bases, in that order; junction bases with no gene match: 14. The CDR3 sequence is CASRSGQGAFHSPLHF. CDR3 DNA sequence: TGTGCCAGCCGTTCCGGGCAGGGGGCTTTTCATTCACCCCTCCACTTT.

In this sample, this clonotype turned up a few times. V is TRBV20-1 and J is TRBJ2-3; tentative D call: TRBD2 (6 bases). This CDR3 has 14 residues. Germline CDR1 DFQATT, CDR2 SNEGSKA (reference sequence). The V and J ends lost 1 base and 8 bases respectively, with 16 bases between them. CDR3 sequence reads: CSARGRWEDGTQYF. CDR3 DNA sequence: TGCAGTGCTAGAGGCCGGTGGGAGGACGGTACGCAGTATTTT.

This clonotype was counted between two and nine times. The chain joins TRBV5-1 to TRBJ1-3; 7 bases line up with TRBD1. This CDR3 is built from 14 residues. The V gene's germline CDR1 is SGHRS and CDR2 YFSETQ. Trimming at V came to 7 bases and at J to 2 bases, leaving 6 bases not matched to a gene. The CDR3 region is CASAWGTAGNTIYF. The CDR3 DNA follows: TGCGCCAGCGCCTGGGGGACAGCTGGAAACACCATATATTTT.

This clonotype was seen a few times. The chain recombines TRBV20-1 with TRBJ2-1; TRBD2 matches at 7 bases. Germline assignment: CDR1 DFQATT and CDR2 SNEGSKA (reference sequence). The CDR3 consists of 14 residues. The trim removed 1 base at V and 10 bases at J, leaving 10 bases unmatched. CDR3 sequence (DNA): TGCAGTGCTAGAGTGTCTAGCGGTTCTAGGGAGCAGTTCTTC. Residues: CSARVSSGSREQFF.

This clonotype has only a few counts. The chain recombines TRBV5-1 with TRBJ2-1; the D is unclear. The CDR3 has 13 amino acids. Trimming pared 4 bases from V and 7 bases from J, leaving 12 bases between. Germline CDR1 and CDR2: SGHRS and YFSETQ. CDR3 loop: CASSMDEPNEQFF. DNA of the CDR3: TGCGCCAGCAGCATGGACGAACCTAATGAGCAGTTCTTC.

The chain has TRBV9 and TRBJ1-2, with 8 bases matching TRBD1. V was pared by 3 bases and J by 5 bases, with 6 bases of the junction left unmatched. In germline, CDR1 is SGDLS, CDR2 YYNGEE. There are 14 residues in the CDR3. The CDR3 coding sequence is TGTGCCAGCAGCGCCACAGGGGGAGGATATGGCTACACCTTC. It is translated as CASSATGGGYGYTF.